Included here is one TCR beta chain sequence, with context. Antigen: not known. The data were obtained in a study of cytomegalovirus exposure and HLA in healthy donors. Study-level results: Associated with HLA alleles at 0.05 false discovery rate in a later analysis were approximately 17,000 TCR beta sequences. An ancestry cluster, one associated with Asian ancestry, reportedly showed fewer N-insertions than the approximately 670-donor mean in a later analysis.

Use of 60 Vbeta and 13 Jbeta primers characterized the PCR. Data came from immunoSEQ multiplex PCR; TCRdb stores just in-frame clones and leaves some out. The data hold more than 150,000 clones, with 78% observed a single time. The TCR originated in a male donor in good health and CMV-seronegative. Source material: PBMCs.

In DNA, the CDR3 is TGTGCCAGCAGCCGACAGTTAACGGGAAACACCATATATTTT. Translation: CASSRQLTGNTIYF. The chain carries TRBV7-2 and TRBJ1-3; tentatively, D is TRBD1 (5 bases). This CDR3 contains 14 residues. Germline V gene sequence: CDR1 SGHTA, CDR2 FQGNSA. V lost 5 bases, J lost 4 bases, and 12 bases lay in between.